These 5 T cell receptor beta chains originate from one sample sequenced in a study of cytomegalovirus exposure and HLA in healthy donors. In the PCR, 60 Vbeta and 13 Jbeta primers were used. The protocol was immunoSEQ multiplex PCR, while the TCRdb copy is restricted to in-frame clones and leaves out a portion. Among over 150,000 clones listed, approximately 80% were seen once. The sequencing input was PBMCs. The receptors stem from a man aged 25 to 45 in good health and CMV-seropositive.

This chain links TRBV7-9 with TRBJ2-5; D is undetermined. The DNA end is more similar to TRBJ2-7, so the J call may be wrong. CDR3 length equals 11 residues. Germline V gene sequence: CDR1 SEHNR, CDR2 FQNEAQ (reference sequence). CDR3 residues: CASSFSYEQYF. CDR3 bases: TGTGCCAGCAGCTTTTCCTACGAGCAGTACTTC.

In regard to this clone: At the DNA level, this CDR3 is encoded by other sequences in the same sample as well. V and J are TRBV27 and TRBJ1-2, with no clear D. Germline V gene data show CDR1 as MNHEY and CDR2 as SMNVEV (reference sequence). Trimming pared 3 bases from V and 1 base from J, leaving 6 bases between. This CDR3 spans 13 amino acids. In nucleotides, the CDR3 is TGTGCCAGCAGTTTTCGGGGTAACTATGGCTACACCTTC. Protein: CASSFRGNYGYTF.

This rearrangement joins TRBV7-8 to TRBJ2-7, with 9 bases fitting TRBD1. CDR1 and CDR2 (germline): SGHVS, FQNEAQ. The CDR3 covers 15 residues. V lost 4 bases and J lost 0; bases outside the gene matches: 4. CDR3 protein: CASSSYRGRSYEQYF. The CDR3 coding sequence is TGTGCCAGCAGCTCTTACAGGGGGCGCTCCTACGAGCAGTACTTC.

The chain couples TRBV14 to TRBJ2-5; TRBD1 might be the D (6 bases). The germline V gene encodes CDR1 SGHDN and CDR2 FVKESK. Trimming cost V 2 bases and J 2 bases, with 12 bases left between them. The CDR3 length is 15 residues. CDR3 amino acids: CASSQLRQGQETQYF. The CDR3, as DNA: TGTGCCAGCAGCCAATTACGGCAGGGGCAAGAGACCCAGTACTTC.

Regarding this clone: The junction does not match germline at one end; this may be a read error. The DNA for the CDR3 is TGTTCCAGCAGCTTATATGACAGTTCATATGGCTACACCTTC. Protein sequence: CSSSLYDSSYGYTF. The rearrangement joins TRBV7-9 to TRBJ1-2; TRBD1 is a possible D gene (5 bases). The CDR3 is 14 amino acids. Germline CDR1 SEHNR, CDR2 FQNEAQ (reference sequence).